Listed here is a single TCR beta chain. This sample is part of a study of T cell changes during pregnancy in multiple sclerosis. Using immunoSEQ multiplex PCR, the repertoire was profiled, and TCRdb retains in-frame clones only, with some absent. The sample lists about 46,000 clones; 85% to 95% were seen once. The CDR3 length is 16 residues. The V end was cut by 1 base, the J end by 0 bases, with 12 bases between. The germline CDR1 and CDR2 sequences are LNHNV and YYDKDF (reference sequence). The TCR comes from a female donor in good health, enrolled as a control in a pregnancy study. The chain is built from TRBV15 and TRBJ2-5; D perhaps matches TRBD2 (5 bases). The sequences come from CD4+ T cells from peripheral blood mononuclear cells, collected in the second trimester of pregnancy. Here the CDR3 DNA reads TGTGCCACCAGCAGAGCCCCCCCGGGATACCAAGAGACCCAGTACTTC. Protein product: CATSRAPPGYQETQYF.